Shown below are 27 T cell receptor beta chains from a single sample sequenced in a study of OX40 agonist ivuxolimab in advanced cancers. Method: immunoSEQ multiplex PCR; TCRdb's copy keeps in-frame clones and lacks some. Among 25,000 to 35,000 clones, about 90% were seen once, and the ten largest hold 12% to 15%. The sequences come from CD4+ or CD8+ T cells sorted from blood, collected in a trial of the OX40 agonist ivuxolimab. The receptors stem from an adult with an advanced solid tumor such as melanoma, head and neck, liver or kidney cancer.

The chain uses TRBV30 and TRBJ1-3; weak D call: TRBD1 (5 bases). V was shortened by 3 bases and J by 4 bases, with 16 bases between the two germline ends. The CDR3 length is 15 residues. Germline CDR1 GTSNPN, CDR2 SVGIG (reference sequence). The CDR3 sequence is CAWRGGLLAGNTIYF. The DNA for the CDR3 is TGTGCCTGGAGGGGGGGGTTACTAGCGGGAAACACCATATATTTT.

The chain couples TRBV18 to TRBJ2-1, with 7 bases aligning to TRBD1. Germline values: CDR1 KGHSH, CDR2 LQKENI. Trimming at V came to 3 bases and at J to 1 base, leaving 3 bases not matched to a gene. The length of the CDR3 is 15 residues. CDR3 coding DNA: TGTGCCAGCTCACCCGTGACAGGGTCCTACAATGAGCAGTTCTTC. This codes for CASSPVTGSYNEQFF.

The sample holds one count of this clone. The V call is TRBV5-1, the J call TRBJ2-5; no firm D call. Germline lookup yields CDR1 SGHRS and CDR2 YFSETQ. V lost 1 base, J lost 0 bases, and 22 bases lay in between. CDR3 length: 19 amino acids. The CDR3 region is CASSLNYWRTALYQETQYF. The DNA for the CDR3 is TGCGCCAGCAGCTTGAACTATTGGCGAACGGCCCTGTACCAAGAGACCCAGTACTTC.

The J gene is TRBJ1-2, the V gene TRBV9; 7 nucleotides line up with TRBD1. Germline trimming cut 3 bases from V and 3 bases from J; bases unmatched to any gene: 17. The CDR3 consists of 18 residues. Germline V lookup: CDR1 SGDLS, CDR2 YYNGEE. The CDR3 loop reads CASSGSLGGLFGDYGYTF. Written as DNA, the CDR3 is TGTGCCAGCAGCGGCTCTTTAGGGGGCTTATTCGGGGACTATGGCTACACCTTC.

The V and J genes are TRBV19 and TRBJ2-7, with TRBD2 matching over 11 bases. The germline V gene has CDR1 LNHDA and CDR2 SQIVND (reference sequence). Trimming cost V 5 bases and J 3 bases; bases outside gene matches: 12. The CDR3 runs 17 residues. The CDR3 nucleotides read TGTGCCAGTAGTCCAACTTACTCCGGGACTAGCGGCTACGAGCAGTACTTC. It translates to CASSPTYSGTSGYEQYF.

The chain recombines TRBV28 with TRBJ1-5; 7 bases are shared with TRBD1. Germline V gene lookup returns CDR1 MDHEN and CDR2 SYDVKM. The CDR3 is 14 amino acids. The junction had 6 bases not matched to a gene; V was cut back by 5 bases and J by 5 bases. This CDR3 reads CASSVGQNYQPQHF. CDR3 bases: TGTGCCAGCAGTGTGGGACAGAATTATCAGCCCCAGCATTTT.

V and J are TRBV4-1 and TRBJ1-2; 9 nucleotides match TRBD1. The CDR3 extends over 15 amino acids. CDR1 is MGHRA and CDR2 is YSYEKL in the germline V gene. V shed 0 bases and J 5 bases; nucleotides not matched to a gene: 4. The CDR3 DNA reads TGCGCCAGCAGCCAAGAATATGACAGGGGGTATGGCTACACCTTC. The encoded protein is CASSQEYDRGYGYTF.

The chain carries TRBV10-3 and TRBJ2-7; D gene ambiguous. The CDR3 totals 13 residues. In germline, CDR1 is ENHRY, CDR2 SYGVKD. Trimming took off 6 bases at V and 0 bases at J, with 9 bases between the two ends. This chain's CDR3 is CAISVLSSYEQYF. CDR3 sequence (DNA): TGTGCCATCAGCGTCCTGAGCTCCTACGAGCAGTACTTC.

This clone was detected a few times. The V gene is TRBV19, the J gene TRBJ1-1; 8 nucleotides match TRBD1. Germline CDR1 reads LNHDA; CDR2 reads SQIVND (reference sequence). This CDR3 is built from 15 residues. J gave up 8 bases and V 5 bases, and 13 bases lay outside the gene matches. CDR3 residues: CASSVWTGTPGEAFF. The CDR3 coding sequence is TGTGCCAGTAGTGTCTGGACAGGGACACCTGGGGAAGCTTTCTTT.

The rearrangement uses TRBV5-1 and TRBJ1-3; D is unclear. V lost 0 bases to trimming and J lost 0 bases, with 7 bases between them. Germline assignment: CDR1 SGHRS and CDR2 YFSETQ. The CDR3 sequence is 15 residues long. The DNA for the CDR3 is TGCGCCAGCAGCTTGGGCGAGAGCTCTGGAAACACCATATATTTT. Its translation: CASSLGESSGNTIYF. Together with reference TRBV5-1 and TRBJ1-3, the CDR3 gives the full variable domain: KAGVTQTPRYLIKTRGQQVTLSCSPISGHRSVSWYQQTPGQGLQFLFEYFSETQRNKGNFPGRFSGRQFSNSRSEMNVSTLELGDSALYLCASSLGESSGNTIYFGEGSWLTVV.

This chain uses TRBV5-6 with TRBJ2-2; the D gene is possibly TRBD1 (6 bases). There are 15 residues in the CDR3. Trimming left V 4 bases short and J 1 base short, with 11 bases between. Germline CDR1 SGHDT, CDR2 YYEEEE. CDR3 protein: CASSQSDRNTGELFF. The CDR3 region has the DNA TGTGCCAGCAGCCAATCGGACAGGAACACCGGGGAGCTGTTTTTT.

This chain links TRBV9 with TRBJ2-5, with 11 nucleotides matching TRBD1. Germline CDR1 and CDR2: SGDLS and YYNGEE. The trim removed 4 bases at V and 4 bases at J, leaving 9 bases unmatched. The CDR3 consists of 16 residues. As DNA, the CDR3 is TGTGCCAGCAGCCCCCGAACCGGACAGGGGGCAGAGACCCAGTACTTC. Its protein is CASSPRTGQGAETQYF.

This chain links TRBV6-5 with TRBJ2-2; 8 nucleotides match TRBD1. The germline gives CDR1 MNHEY, CDR2 SVGAGI. V lost 6 bases and J lost 4; bases outside the gene matches: 4. The CDR3 is made up of 14 amino acids. CDR3 coding DNA: TGTGCCAGCAGCTACACAGGGGGCACCGGGGAGCTGTTTTTT. Translating it yields CASSYTGGTGELFF.

Points on this clone: The junction differs from germline at one of its ends, possibly a read error. The chain uses TRBV7-9 and TRBJ2-6, with 7 bases fitting TRBD2. The length of the CDR3 is 16 residues. The germline gives CDR1 SEHNR, CDR2 FQNEAQ (reference sequence). Here the CDR3 DNA reads TGTGCCAGCAGCCTAGCGGACATCTCTGGGGCCAACGTCCTGACTTTC. As protein: CASSLADISGANVLTF.

V usage is TRBV5-6 and J usage is TRBJ2-7, with D perhaps matching TRBD1 or TRBD2 (5 bases each). Trimming took 2 bases from V and 0 from J, leaving 9 bases between them. Per the germline V gene, CDR1 is SGHDT and CDR2 is YYEEEE. The CDR3 spans 14 residues. The CDR3 region has the DNA TGTGCCAGCAGCTTACGGGACCACTCCTACGAGCAGTACTTC. As protein: CASSLRDHSYEQYF. The entire variable domain, with the rest obtained from reference TRBV5-6 and TRBJ2-7, is as follows: DAGVTQSPTHLIKTRGQQVTLRCSPKSGHDTVSWYQQALGQGPQFIFQYYEEEERQRGNFPDRFSGHQFPNYSSELNVNALLLGDSALYLCASSLRDHSYEQYFGPGTRLTVT.

The CDR3 DNA reads as TGCGCCAGCAGCCGTCTTTCGGGGATCTACGAGCAGTACTTC. This translates into CASSRLSGIYEQYF. The chain has TRBV4-1 and TRBJ2-7, with D possibly being TRBD2 (5 bases). The germline V and J ends were trimmed by 4 bases and 3 bases, with 13 bases remaining between them. Germline V gene sequence: CDR1 MGHRA, CDR2 YSYEKL. This CDR3 has 14 residues.

The CDR3 sequence: CASSDRGGRAFF. The CDR3 region has the DNA TGTGCCAGCAGTGATAGGGGGGGTAGGGCTTTCTTT. The chain employs TRBV2 and TRBJ1-1; weak D call: TRBD1 (6 bases). From germline, CDR1 is SNHLY and CDR2 FYNNEI. V was pared by 3 bases and J by 11 bases, with 13 bases between. CDR3 length equals 12 residues.

The V call is TRBV6-6, the J call TRBJ2-3; possibly TRBD2 for D (6 bases). Germline CDR1 and CDR2: MNHNY and SVGAGI (reference sequence). Trimming took off 8 bases at V and 0 bases at J, with 12 bases between the two ends. This CDR3 comprises 14 residues. The CDR3: CASDAGTSTDTQYF. DNA of the CDR3: TGTGCCAGCGACGCCGGGACTAGCACAGATACGCAGTATTTT.

The chain carries TRBV7-8 and TRBJ2-7, with TRBD2 matching over 8 bases. With V trimmed by 5 bases and J by 5 bases, 8 bases remained unmatched. Looked up from germline, CDR1 is SGHVS and CDR2 is FQNEAQ. The CDR3 spans 14 residues. The CDR3 DNA sequence: TGTGCCAGCAGCCCGTCCGGGAGGGGGAACGAGCAGTACTTC. Protein sequence: CASSPSGRGNEQYF.

The chain carries TRBV11-1 and TRBJ2-7; 10 positions agree with TRBD1. J gave up 3 bases and V 3 bases, and 2 bases lay outside the gene matches. The length of the CDR3 is 14 residues. Germline lookup yields CDR1 SGHAT and CDR2 FQDESV (reference sequence). The CDR3 DNA reads as TGTGCCAGCAGCTTTGGGACAGGGGACTACGAGCAGTACTTC. This sequence encodes CASSFGTGDYEQYF.

This clone was observed a handful of times. The J gene is TRBJ1-2, the V gene TRBV13; D gene uncertain. The germline V gene encodes CDR1 PRHDT and CDR2 FYEKMQ (reference sequence). Deletions cut 1 base from V and 6 bases from J, with 6 bases between. CDR3 length: 12 residues. CDR3 residues: CASSLEGDGYTF. Written as DNA, the CDR3 is TGTGCCAGCAGCTTAGAAGGTGATGGCTACACCTTC.

The chain combines TRBV11-3 with TRBJ2-1; D perhaps matches TRBD2 (5 bases). The CDR3 is 12 amino acids. Germline assignment: CDR1 SGHNT and CDR2 YENEEA. V was shortened by 8 bases and J by 6 bases, with 11 bases between the two germline ends. Written as DNA, the CDR3 is TGTGCCAGCGGGAGCGCGGGCAATGAGCAGTTCTTC. Its protein product is CASGSAGNEQFF. Together with reference TRBV11-3 and TRBJ2-1, the CDR3 gives the full variable domain: EAGVVQSPRYKIIEKKQPVAFWCNPISGHNTLYWYLQNLGQGPELLIRYENEEAVDDSQLPKDRFSAERLKGVDSTLKIQPAELGDSAVYLCASGSAGNEQFFGPGTRLTVL.

This clone is medium-sized within its sample. The rearrangement joins TRBV14 to TRBJ2-6; weak D call: TRBD1 (6 bases). This CDR3 region has 17 residues. Germline values: CDR1 SGHDN, CDR2 FVKESK. Trimming stripped 0 bases from V and 2 bases from J, with 11 bases between. CDR3 sequence reads: CASSQDPRGAGANVLTF. The CDR3 DNA follows: TGTGCCAGCAGCCAAGATCCCAGGGGTGCTGGGGCCAACGTCCTGACTTTC.

This CDR3 is CASSFLDYEQYF. As DNA, the CDR3 is TGTGCCAGCAGCTTCCTTGACTACGAGCAGTACTTC. V is TRBV11-2 and J is TRBJ2-7, with unresolved D. Germline CDR1 reads SGHAT; CDR2 reads FQNNGV. V lost 3 bases and J lost 3, with 6 bases in between. The CDR3 extends over 12 amino acids.

The rearrangement links TRBV5-4 to TRBJ2-3, with 7 bases lining up with TRBD2. This CDR3 region has 17 residues. V dropped 2 bases and J dropped 0; count of bases not matched to a gene: 9. The germline CDR1 and CDR2 sequences are SGHNT and YYREEE (reference sequence). The CDR3 DNA sequence: TGTGCCAGCAGCTTATCTAGCGGATTTACTAGCACAGATACGCAGTATTTT. It encodes CASSLSSGFTSTDTQYF.

The J gene is TRBJ2-5, the V gene TRBV28; 12 positions agree with TRBD2. V was clipped by 1 base and J by 3 bases; unmatched bases: 3. The CDR3 is 16 residues long. CDR1 and CDR2 (germline): MDHEN, SYDVKM. The CDR3 bases are TGTGCCAGCAGTTTATCTCGACTAGCGGGAGAAGAGACCCAGTACTTC. This encodes CASSLSRLAGEETQYF.

V and J are TRBV28 and TRBJ2-1, with D unresolved. Per the germline V gene, CDR1 is MDHEN and CDR2 is SYDVKM. This CDR3 is 13 amino acids long. V was pared by 6 bases and J by 0 bases, with 6 bases between. CDR3 protein: CASSTSSYNEQFF. The DNA for the CDR3 is TGTGCCAGCAGCACGAGCTCCTACAATGAGCAGTTCTTC.